This TCR beta chain was sequenced in a study of blood T cells in healthy people across ages. A sample-barcoded 5' primer and a J-beta primer mix were used in a second PCR of about 7 to 12 cycles. One entry per CDR3 protein, called by TCRdb with MiXCR from the 5' RACE reads. The sample contains about 800,000 distinct CDR3 sequences, 20% to 25% of which appear only once. Deletions cut 4 bases from V and 6 bases from J, with 10 bases between. CDR1 SNHLY and CDR2 FYNNEI come from the germline V gene. This CDR3 is 13 amino acids long. This sample was also put to use in a study of T cells of mothers and their children.

The chain joins TRBV2 to TRBJ2-1; D could derive from TRBD1 or TRBD2 (5 bases each). Sequencing input: blood. The sequence came from a boy younger than 18 in good health. CDR3 protein: CASSGGMLNEQFF. The CDR3 DNA reads as TGTGCCAGCAGTGGGGGGATGCTCAATGAGCAGTTCTTC.